The clone carrying this T cell receptor (beta chain) was observed at least ten times. Its specificity is unknown. Unique molecular identifier tags were affixed to discrete cDNA molecules. In TCRdb, the 5' RACE reads were re-called with MiXCR into one record per CDR3 protein. Of tens of thousands of distinct CDR3 sequences detected, around 6% appear once; the ten largest clones hold just over 4.5%. The sample comes from a study of early T cells in non-severe SARS-CoV-2 infection. On the study more broadly: The chains were unpaired, and the sequenced material was bulk RNA from unsorted whole blood. Study-wide results and caveats: Reliance on VDJdb matching favored anti-spike CD8 responses; private and CD4 specificities were missed.

The germline V gene encodes CDR1 LGHNA and CDR2 YNFKEQ. The ends lost 0 bases at V and 3 bases at J; junction bases unmatched: 2. The CDR3 contains 17 residues. Input material: whole blood. This clonotype was obtained from an adult who was a healthcare worker with PCR-confirmed SARS-CoV-2 infection or an uninfected control (not recorded which). This chain connects TRBV4-2 to TRBJ2-2; the match to TRBD2 covers 12 bases. The CDR3 DNA reads TGTGCCAGCAGCCAAGAACTAGCGGGGGGTCACACCGGGGAGCTGTTTTTT. Encoded protein: CASSQELAGGHTGELFF.